Listed here are 25 T cell receptor beta chains from one sample, sequenced in a study of T cell repertoires in cytomegalovirus infection. Their antigens remain unidentified. TCRdb processed the reads anew with MiXCR; each CDR3 protein has one entry. The table lists 450,000 to 650,000 distinct CDR3 sequences, 35% to 50% of them singletons. Specimen: cultured PBMCs, collected from culture after CMV antigen stimulation. All receptors come from a human donor in good health (CMV status not recorded). Some clones in this sample may be carry-over from other donors' samples.

There are a few counts of this clonotype. V and J are TRBV7-8 and TRBJ2-5; tentative D call: TRBD1 (6 bases). With 5 bases removed from V and 7 bases from J, the gap between germline ends came to 11 bases. Looked up from germline, CDR1 is SGHVS and CDR2 is FQNEAQ. The CDR3 is 12 amino acids. CDR3 sequence: CASSGVGGTQYF. DNA for the CDR3: TGTGCCAGCAGCGGGGTAGGGGGGACCCAGTACTTC. Full variable domain (outside the CDR3, taken from reference TRBV7-8 and TRBJ2-5): GAGVSQSPRYKVAKRGQDVALRCDPISGHVSLFWYQQALGQGPEFLTYFQNEAQLDKSGLPSDRFFAERPEGSVSTLKIQRTQQEDSAVYLCASSGVGGTQYFGPGTRLLVL.

This clonotype was detected ten times or more. V gene TRBV7-2 combines with J gene TRBJ2-3; possibly TRBD1 for D (6 bases). Germline V CDR1 and CDR2: SGHTA, FQGNSA. The CDR3 contains 15 residues. The V end lost 5 bases, the J end lost 5 bases, and 17 bases lay between the germline ends. In DNA form, the CDR3 reads TGTGCCAGCAGCCCCGGGTGGGGGCGGAGAGATACGCAGTATTTT. Its translation is CASSPGWGRRDTQYF. The variable domain in full, with the rest retrieved from reference TRBV7-2 and TRBJ2-3, is GAGVSQSPSNKVTEKGKDVELRCDPISGHTALYWYRQSLGQGLEFLIYFQGNSAPDKSGLPSDRFSAERTGGSVSTLTIQRTQQEDSAVYLCASSPGWGRRDTQYFGPGTRLTVL.

This clonotype was seen many times. CDR3 DNA sequence: TGTGCCAGCAGCTTGGGAGGGCTCTATGGCTACACCTTC. Its translation: CASSLGGLYGYTF. The chain couples TRBV12-3 or TRBV12-4 to TRBJ1-2; D remains unclear. Trimming left V 6 bases short and J 4 bases short, with 12 bases between. This CDR3 contains 13 residues.

The CDR3 is CASSLDMIMNTEAFF. The CDR3 coding sequence is TGTGCCAGCAGCTTGGACATGATAATGAACACTGAAGCTTTCTTT. The chain links TRBV5-4 to TRBJ1-1, with D unresolved. CDR1 is SGHNT, CDR2 YYREEE, per germline (reference sequence). The V end lost 0 bases, the J end lost 0 bases, and 9 bases lay between the germline ends. CDR3 size: 15 residues.

The chain recombines TRBV6-5 with TRBJ1-2; no reliable D call. In germline, CDR1 is MNHEY, CDR2 SVGAGI. V was shortened by 7 bases and J by 4 bases, with 10 bases between the two germline ends. This CDR3 has 12 amino acids. This CDR3 is CASTTGSYGYTF. In DNA, the CDR3 is TGTGCCAGCACCACGGGATCCTATGGCTACACCTTC.

The gene calls are TRBV3-1 and TRBJ2-3, with 8 bases matching TRBD1. V was pared by 8 bases and J by 4 bases, with 2 bases of the junction left unmatched. The germline gives CDR1 LGHDT, CDR2 YNNKEL (reference sequence). The CDR3 is made up of 12 amino acids. Here the CDR3 reads CASGRGPDTQYF. Written as DNA, the CDR3 is TGTGCCAGCGGCAGGGGGCCAGATACGCAGTATTTT.

This clonotype was detected once. The chain has TRBV5-4 and TRBJ2-1; D possibly matches TRBD1 or TRBD2 (5 bases each). V lost 4 bases and J 8 bases, leaving 16 bases between the germline ends. CDR1 is SGHNT and CDR2 is YYREEE in the germline V gene (reference sequence). The CDR3 is 14 amino acids. In DNA, the CDR3 is TGTGCCAGCAGCGTAGGGACGAGGGTGTATGAGCAGTTCTTC. Translation: CASSVGTRVYEQFF.

This clonotype appeared a few times. V gene TRBV7-2 combines with J gene TRBJ1-3, with a weak D call TRBD1 (5 bases). The CDR3 extends over 15 amino acids. Trimming removed 2 bases at V and 0 bases at J, with 8 bases between. Germline V gene data show CDR1 as SGHTA and CDR2 as FQGNSA. DNA for the CDR3: TGTGCCAGCAGCTTACGTGGGGGCTCTGGAAACACCATATATTTT. Translation: CASSLRGGSGNTIYF. Supplemented by reference TRBV7-2 and TRBJ1-3, the full variable domain reads GAGVSQSPSNKVTEKGKDVELRCDPISGHTALYWYRQSLGQGLEFLIYFQGNSAPDKSGLPSDRFSAERTGGSVSTLTIQRTQQEDSAVYLCASSLRGGSGNTIYFGEGSWLTVV.

This clonotype was counted between two and nine times. The V call is TRBV2, the J call TRBJ1-5; no clear D. V gave up 4 bases and J gave up 0 bases, with 10 bases separating them. Germline-derived CDR1 and CDR2 are SNHLY and FYNNEI. This CDR3 region has 15 residues. The CDR3 DNA reads TGTGCCAGCAGTGGGGGATTGGCTAGCAATCAGCCCCAGCATTTT. Translating it yields CASSGGLASNQPQHF.

This chain joins TRBV7-8 and TRBJ1-4, with no clear D. Germline V lookup: CDR1 SGHVS, CDR2 FQNEAQ. V was shortened by 3 bases and J by 5 bases, with 7 bases between the two germline ends. The CDR3 has 13 residues. In nucleotides, the CDR3 is TGTGCCAGCAGCTTTGGGGTGAATGAAAAACTGTTTTTT. Its translation: CASSFGVNEKLFF.

The chain carries TRBV7-2 and TRBJ2-5; TRBD2 matches 12 bases. V was pared by 3 bases and J by 7 bases, with 6 bases of the junction left unmatched. This CDR3 contains 15 residues. Germline V gene data show CDR1 as SGHTA and CDR2 as FQGNSA. DNA of the CDR3: TGTGCCAGCAGCTTTCGGACTAGCGGGGTAGTGACCCAGTACTTC. Translating gives CASSFRTSGVVTQYF.

This chain uses TRBV27 with TRBJ1-5; the match to TRBD1 covers 10 bases. Germline CDR1 is MNHEY and CDR2 is SMNVEV (reference sequence). V lost 7 bases, J lost 6 bases, and 6 bases stayed unmatched. The CDR3 sequence is 14 residues long. CDR3 coding DNA: TGTGCCAGCAAATCGACAGGGGGCACTCAGCCCCAGCATTTT. Translated: CASKSTGGTQPQHF.

This clonotype was picked up a small number of times. The gene calls are TRBV27 and TRBJ2-1; 7 nucleotides align to TRBD2. J was trimmed by 6 bases and V by 6 bases; bases with no gene match: 11. The germline gives CDR1 MNHEY, CDR2 SMNVEV (reference sequence). The CDR3 has 15 amino acids. Here the CDR3 reads CASRGIRSGINEQFF. The DNA of the CDR3 is TGTGCCAGCAGGGGGATAAGGAGCGGGATCAATGAGCAGTTCTTC.

In DNA, the CDR3 is TGTGCCAGCAGCTTCTCGCTTCCTCCGGGACTAGCGGGAGGTGGCGAGCAGTACTTC. This translates into CASSFSLPPGLAGGGEQYF. The chain joins TRBV11-2 to TRBJ2-7; 15 nucleotides align to TRBD2. The V gene's germline CDR1 is SGHAT and CDR2 FQNNGV. The V and J ends lost 3 bases and 6 bases, in that order; junction bases with no gene match: 15. The CDR3 extends over 19 amino acids.

The CDR3 loop is CASSPPGGTPSYNEQFF. CDR3 DNA sequence: TGTGCCAGCAGTCCCCCTGGGGGGACACCCTCCTACAATGAGCAGTTCTTC. This chain links TRBV6-2 or TRBV6-3 with TRBJ2-1; D tentatively reads TRBD1 or TRBD2 (6 bases each). Germline V gene sequence: CDR1 MNHEY, CDR2 SVGEGT. CDR3 size: 17 residues. V shed 5 bases and J shed 0 bases, with 17 bases lying between them.

This clonotype was picked up many times. The rearrangement uses TRBV19 and TRBJ1-6; D gene unclear. Germline V gene lookup returns CDR1 LNHDA and CDR2 SQIVND (reference sequence). The CDR3 runs 14 residues. V lost 5 bases and J lost 7, with 12 bases in between. The CDR3 spells CASSSRLLNSPLHF. In nucleotides, the CDR3 is TGTGCCAGTAGTTCCCGTTTGCTGAATTCACCCCTCCACTTT.

This clonotype was recorded a few times. The chain is built from TRBV6-2 or TRBV6-3 and TRBJ1-6; TRBD1 might be the D (5 bases). Germline lookup yields CDR1 MNHEY and CDR2 SVGEGT. This CDR3 is built from 15 residues. V lost 0 bases, J lost 10 bases, and 13 bases lay in between. In nucleotides, the CDR3 is TGTGCCAGCAGTTACTCGACCTCGAGACAGTCACCCCTCCACTTT. Translation: CASSYSTSRQSPLHF.

This chain connects TRBV7-2 to TRBJ2-7; possible D gene TRBD1, 5 bases. The V gene's germline CDR1 is SGHTA and CDR2 FQGNSA. V was clipped by 8 bases and J by 7 bases, with 15 bases between them. The CDR3 spans 12 residues. The CDR3 DNA is TGTGCCAGCGGGTCGTACGGACAAGAGCAGTACTTC. Its translation: CASGSYGQEQYF.

The chain uses TRBV7-2 and TRBJ2-1, with D possibly matching TRBD2 (5 bases). Germline CDR1 and CDR2: SGHTA and FQGNSA. CDR3 size: 14 residues. Trimming stripped 7 bases from V and 0 bases from J, with 10 bases between. The CDR3 DNA reads as TGTGCCAGCAAGCGGAGCCCCTCCTACAATGAGCAGTTCTTC. It encodes CASKRSPSYNEQFF.

This clonotype was counted ten times or more. The V call is TRBV7-2, the J call TRBJ2-3, with 10 bases identical to TRBD2. This CDR3 region has 14 residues. From germline, CDR1 is SGHTA and CDR2 FQGNSA. The ends lost 5 bases at V and 3 bases at J; junction bases unmatched: 2. This CDR3 reads CASSPGLATDTQYF. The CDR3 DNA follows: TGTGCCAGCAGCCCGGGACTAGCGACAGATACGCAGTATTTT.

This clonotype appeared once. CDR3 nucleotide sequence: TGTGCCAGCATTAGGGAGGCTAGCGGAAACAATGAGCAGTTCTTC. Its translation is CASIREASGNNEQFF. This chain connects TRBV27 to TRBJ2-1; TRBD2 matches at 7 bases. CDR3 length equals 15 residues. The J segment lost 5 bases and the V segment lost 7 bases, leaving 11 bases of the junction unmatched. The germline V gene encodes CDR1 MNHEY and CDR2 SMNVEV (reference sequence).

The J gene is TRBJ2-1, the V gene TRBV11-2; D unclear. This CDR3 contains 13 residues. The germline CDR1 and CDR2 sequences are SGHAT and FQNNGV. V gave up 5 bases and J gave up 7 bases, with 12 bases separating them. The CDR3: CASSTKPENEQFF. The CDR3 DNA is TGTGCCAGCAGCACGAAGCCCGAGAATGAGCAGTTCTTC.

This clonotype was seen a few times. V gene TRBV7-2 combines with J gene TRBJ2-3; no firm D call. The germline CDR1 and CDR2 sequences are SGHTA and FQGNSA. The CDR3 length is 13 residues. V was shortened by 3 bases and J by 0 bases, with 4 bases between the two germline ends. The CDR3 protein is CASSFQSTDTQYF. The DNA of the CDR3 is TGTGCCAGCAGCTTCCAGAGCACAGATACGCAGTATTTT.

This clonotype has a handful of counts. The genes are TRBV7-2 and TRBJ1-1; D may be TRBD1 (5 bases). V was shortened by 0 bases and J by 10 bases, with 9 bases between the two germline ends. This CDR3 comprises 12 residues. Germline V gives CDR1 SGHTA, CDR2 FQGNSA. CDR3 protein: CASSLARGAAFF. The CDR3 DNA is TGTGCCAGCAGCTTAGCAAGGGGTGCAGCTTTCTTT.

There are a few counts of this clonotype. The J gene is TRBJ2-3, the V gene TRBV7-4; 13 positions agree with TRBD2. J gave up 2 bases and V 5 bases, and 4 bases lay outside the gene matches. Germline V gene lookup returns CDR1 SGHVT and CDR2 SQSDAQ. The CDR3 contains 16 residues. The CDR3 spells CASSQGTSGVTDTQYF. For the CDR3, the DNA is TGTGCCAGCAGCCAGGGGACTAGCGGGGTCACAGATACGCAGTATTTT.